This record concerns one T cell receptor beta chain sequence. Its antigen is currently not known. No base qualities exist here, and no much larger clone lies one base off it. The record originates from a study of blood T cell repertoires in COVID-19 (dated by TCRdb to the early 2020s). About the study as a whole: Samples from collaborators originated in the United States, Italy and Spain and spanned both the acute and convalescent phases of COVID-19. Where HLA class I and class II types were available, the types were taken from metadata supplied by the sample provider, not from assay-based typing. The sample metadata nearly always contained a de-identified subject ID, COVID-19 status, age in years and sex. Deeply sampled blood TCRbeta repertoires from subjects exposed to, actively infected with, or recovered from COVID-19 were included in the dataset. The prospective study material was composed of cDNA or gDNA derived from T cells, B-cell-depleted T cells, or PBMCs. The repertoires were made available in a free public database intended to serve as a resource for research on the immune response to SARS-CoV-2. Samples came from the ongoing ImmuneRACE study (first 160 participants) plus 1,254 subjects from 6 global collaborators. Overall study outcomes, separate from this receptor: How much clinical and demographic metadata was included differed by source and by participant, and the metadata was provided uncurated.

TCRbeta CDR3 regions were amplified from genomic DNA by means of the immunoSEQ Assay, a bias-controlled multiplex PCR. Concerning the study's data processing: Nucleated cell counts per sample were estimated from amplification of reference gene primers within the assay. Sequence reads were collapsed and filtered to measure the absolute abundance of every unique TCRbeta CDR3 rearrangement. For each sample, productive Simpson clonality was calculated as the square root of Simpson's diversity index over productive rearrangements. In TCRdb, the immuneACCESS table is reduced to in-frame sequences with V and J assigned. These tables do not hold every clone; where another copy was compared, an unresolved V gene accounts for under half, and the others remain unexplained. The DNA gave D and trimming, while V, J and clone size come from that table. The sample profile shows around 200,000 clones; about 83% of them were found once. Approximately 6.2% of the sample is taken by the ten largest.

V is trimmed back by 1 base and J by 2 bases, and the junction contains 7 bases that no gene match accounts for. The CDR3 contains 18 residues, cysteine and phenylalanine counted. The CDR3 DNA has 54 bases and is translated from base 1. CDR1 and CDR2, looked up from the germline V gene, are MNHNS and SASEGT. A second Seattle source provided samples from volunteer blood donors who had recovered from COVID-19. Whole blood was collected in K2EDTA tubes by collaborating institutions according to the institutions' own protocols. Collaborator samples were shipped for TCRbeta analysis as frozen whole blood, isolated PBMCs, or DNA extracted from either sample type.

Material: peripheral blood. This sequence originates from a man between 60 and 75 years old who had recovered from COVID-19. The V gene is TRBV6-1 and the J gene is TRBJ1-3; the central 11 bases match TRBD1. The CDR3 region: CASSEGTGGFVTGNTIYF. The DNA sequence follows: TGTGCCAGCAGTGAAGGGACAGGGGGCTTCGTCACTGGAAACACCATATATTTT.